Following are 21 T cell receptor beta chains from one sample sequenced in a study of T cells in Graves' hyperthyroidism and ophthalmopathy. Amplified TCR beta CDR3 regions derived from RNA transcripts. An initial round of RT-PCR targeting the TCR CDR3 relied on the HTBI primer set. Via MiXCR, TCRdb re-called the multiplex PCR reads, giving one row per CDR3 protein. Here the sample spans about 640,000 distinct CDR3 sequences, roughly 46% being singletons. Specimen: peripheral blood or thyroid tissue (not recorded which). The receptors come from an adult man with Graves' disease, either hyperthyroidism or ophthalmopathy (not recorded which).

This clonotype was observed at least ten times. The chain couples TRBV10-3 to TRBJ2-7; D is unresolved. Looked up from germline, CDR1 is ENHRY and CDR2 is SYGVKD. This CDR3 is 14 amino acids long. The V and J ends lost 0 bases and 1 base respectively, with 7 bases between them. DNA of the CDR3: TGTGCCATCAGTGAGTCCCTCGCATCCTACGAGCAGTACTTC. Its translation is CAISESLASYEQYF.

This CDR3 is CASLDRDQPQHF. CDR3 nucleotides: TGTGCCAGCCTCGACAGGGACCAGCCCCAGCATTTT. The gene calls are TRBV2 and TRBJ1-5; 7 positions agree with TRBD1. The CDR3 length is 12 residues. The ends lost 8 bases at V and 7 bases at J; junction bases unmatched: 5. The germline CDR1 and CDR2 sequences are SNHLY and FYNNEI.

This clonotype was recorded at least ten times. The genes are TRBV29-1 and TRBJ2-7; D is perhaps TRBD2 (6 bases). Trimming removed 1 base from V and 6 bases from J, with 13 bases in between. From germline, CDR1 is SQVTM and CDR2 ANQGSEA. This CDR3 has 13 residues. DNA for the CDR3: TGCAGCGTTGAAGGGGACCCGGGGGTCGAGCAGTACTTC. As protein: CSVEGDPGVEQYF.

In regard to this clonotype: A much larger clone lies one base from this, so it may be a read error. The chain employs TRBV7-9 and TRBJ2-5; D may correspond to TRBD1 or TRBD2 (5 bases each). CDR3 length: 13 residues. V was cut by 5 bases and J by 2 bases, with 9 bases left in between. CDR1 is SEHNR, CDR2 FQNEAQ, per germline (reference sequence). The CDR3 sequence is CASSPWGQETQYF. DNA of the CDR3: TGTGCCAGCAGCCCCTGGGGGCAAGAGACCCAGTACTTC.

This clonotype occurred many times. CDR3 region: CASRSRGMETQYF. The CDR3 DNA is TGTGCCAGCCGATCCAGGGGGATGGAGACCCAGTACTTC. The chain uses TRBV7-9 and TRBJ2-5; 7 bases are a match to TRBD1. Germline loops: CDR1 SEHNR, CDR2 FQNEAQ (reference sequence). The V gene end was trimmed by 8 bases and the J gene end by 5 bases; junction bases not matched to a gene: 8. The CDR3 sequence is 13 residues long.

This clonotype was seen a few times. The rearrangement joins TRBV7-9 to TRBJ1-4; D not certain. The CDR3 is made up of 16 amino acids. V lost 3 bases and J lost 3, with 14 bases in between. CDR1 and CDR2 (germline): SEHNR, FQNEAQ (reference sequence). CDR3 in DNA: TGTGCCAGCAGCTTCCTCCCCGGGAGGGCTAATGAAAAACTGTTTTTT. Residues: CASSFLPGRANEKLFF.

This clonotype appeared many times. This chain uses TRBV29-1 with TRBJ1-3; D unclear. The germline gives CDR1 SQVTM, CDR2 ANQGSEA. V lost 4 bases, J lost 0 bases, and 10 bases lay in between. This CDR3 region has 14 residues. CDR3 protein: CSVGVSSSGNTIYF. In DNA form, the CDR3 reads TGCAGCGTTGGCGTCAGTTCCTCTGGAAACACCATATATTTT. The complete variable domain, with remaining parts taken from reference TRBV29-1 and TRBJ1-3, reads SAVISQKPSRDICQRGTSLTIQCQVDSQVTMMFWYRQQPGQSLTLIATANQGSEATYESGFVIDKFPISRPNLTFSTLTVSNMSPEDSSIYLCSVGVSSSGNTIYFGEGSWLTVV.

The V gene is TRBV7-9, the J gene TRBJ1-1; perhaps TRBD1 as D (5 bases). The CDR3 sequence is 13 residues long. CDR1 and CDR2 from the germline V gene are SEHNR and FQNEAQ (reference sequence). V was trimmed by 4 bases and J by 4 bases, leaving 10 bases between them. Written as DNA, the CDR3 is TGTGCCAGCAGCTGGGGGACGGGCACTGAAGCTTTCTTT. This codes for CASSWGTGTEAFF. Complete variable domain (other parts from reference TRBV7-9 and TRBJ1-1): DTGVSQNPRHKITKRGQNVTFRCDPISEHNRLYWYRQTLGQGPEFLTYFQNEAQLEKSRLLSDRFSAERPKGSFSTLEIQRTEQGDSAMYLCASSWGTGTEAFFGQGTRLTVV.

This sequence joins TRBV20-1 and TRBJ2-7; perhaps D is TRBD1 or TRBD2 (5 bases each). Trimming shortened V by 6 bases and J by 5 bases, and 14 bases separated the two germline ends. The CDR3 sequence is 12 residues long. In germline, CDR1 is DFQATT, CDR2 SNEGSKA (reference sequence). The CDR3 DNA follows: TGCAGTGCGGTCGGGGACGGCCACGAGCAGTACTTC. It specifies CSAVGDGHEQYF.

The chain uses TRBV24-1 and TRBJ2-2, with 8 positions matching TRBD1. Trimming removed 4 bases from V and 3 bases from J; junction bases left unmatched: 6. Germline V CDR1 and CDR2: KGHDR, SFDVKD. The CDR3 runs 16 residues. The CDR3 DNA follows: TGTGCCACCAGTGACCCGACAGGGGCGGACACCGGGGAGCTGTTTTTT. This gives the protein CATSDPTGADTGELFF.

This clonotype was observed a handful of times. This chain joins TRBV14 and TRBJ1-4, with D hard to call. This CDR3 region has 15 residues. Germline V gene lookup returns CDR1 SGHDN and CDR2 FVKESK. V gave up 1 base and J gave up 7 bases, with 13 bases separating them. CDR3 region: CASSQGGAWGEKLFF. The CDR3 coding sequence is TGTGCCAGCAGCCAAGGGGGAGCGTGGGGTGAAAAACTGTTTTTT.

The J gene is TRBJ2-6, the V gene TRBV7-9; unclear D gene. The CDR3 contains 15 residues. Germline V gene data show CDR1 as SEHNR and CDR2 as FQNEAQ (reference sequence). The V end was cut by 1 base, the J end by 4 bases, with 8 bases between. CDR3 residues: CASSLVGVGANVLTF. The CDR3 bases are TGTGCCAGCAGCTTAGTGGGTGTAGGGGCCAACGTCCTGACTTTC. The full variable domain, completed using reference TRBV7-9 and TRBJ2-6, is DTGVSQNPRHKITKRGQNVTFRCDPISEHNRLYWYRQTLGQGPEFLTYFQNEAQLEKSRLLSDRFSAERPKGSFSTLEIQRTEQGDSAMYLCASSLVGVGANVLTFGAGSRLTVL.

This clonotype has more than one count but fewer than ten. The V call is TRBV20-1, the J call TRBJ2-7; D unresolved. The V end was cut by 3 bases, the J end by 3 bases, with 12 bases between. In germline, CDR1 is DFQATT, CDR2 SNEGSKA (reference sequence). The CDR3 has 13 amino acids. The CDR3 loop is CSASNYPHYEQYF. CDR3 nucleotides: TGCAGTGCTAGTAACTACCCGCACTACGAGCAGTACTTC.

There are many counts of this clonotype. The rearrangement joins TRBV7-9 to TRBJ2-5; maybe TRBD1 (6 bases). The CDR3 is 13 amino acids. V lost 2 bases and J lost 5, with 9 bases in between. Germline V gives CDR1 SEHNR, CDR2 FQNEAQ (reference sequence). CDR3: CASSLTRGETQYF. The CDR3 DNA follows: TGTGCCAGCAGCTTAACCAGGGGCGAGACCCAGTACTTC.

The table lists this clonotype with a few counts. The junction and the germline gene differ at one end; a read error may be behind it. This rearrangement joins TRBV9 to TRBJ1-2; D is perhaps TRBD1 (5 bases). Germline CDR1 is SGDLS and CDR2 is YYNGEE. This CDR3 is built from 14 residues. The CDR3 region has the DNA TGCGCCAGCAGCCAAGAAGAGGGGTCCTATGGCTACACCTTC. Its translation: CASSQEEGSYGYTF.

This clonotype was counted a single time. The chain is built from TRBV25-1 and TRBJ2-7, with unresolved D. The length of the CDR3 is 14 residues. V lost 6 bases, J lost 1 base, and 13 bases lay in between. CDR1 is MGHDK, CDR2 SYGVNS, per germline. CDR3 sequence reads: CASSFRHTSYEQYF. Written as DNA, the CDR3 is TGTGCCAGCAGCTTCCGGCACACATCCTACGAGCAGTACTTC.

The chain has TRBV2 and TRBJ2-2; a weak D match, TRBD2 (6 bases). Trimming removed 10 bases from V and 6 bases from J, with 18 bases in between. CDR1 and CDR2 (germline): SNHLY, FYNNEI. The CDR3 extends over 14 amino acids. The CDR3 nucleotides read TGTGCCACCAGATGGGGAGGTGACCCCGGGGAGCTGTTTTTT. It yields the protein CATRWGGDPGELFF. Drawing the rest from reference TRBV2 and TRBJ2-2, the complete variable domain is EPEVTQTPSHQVTQMGQEVILRCVPISNHLYFYWYRQILGQKVEFLVSFYNNEISEKSEIFDDQFSVERPDGSNFTLKIRSTKLEDSAMYFCATRWGGDPGELFFGEGSRLTVL.

The chain recombines TRBV7-9 with TRBJ2-7, with D tentatively TRBD1 (6 bases). V shed 6 bases and J shed 2 bases, with 14 bases lying between them. The CDR3 covers 14 residues. Germline V gives CDR1 SEHNR, CDR2 FQNEAQ (reference sequence). Here the CDR3 reads CASRSDRPTYEQYF. The CDR3 nucleotides read TGTGCCAGCAGGTCGGACAGACCCACCTACGAGCAGTACTTC.

The chain joins TRBV14 to TRBJ2-7, with D possibly called TRBD1 or TRBD2 (7 bases each). Trimming shortened V by 4 bases and J by 1 base, and 17 bases separated the two germline ends. The germline gives CDR1 SGHDN, CDR2 FVKESK. The CDR3 runs to 16 residues. CDR3 protein: CASSPNRGGDSYEQYF. CDR3 DNA: TGTGCCAGCAGCCCGAACAGGGGAGGGGATTCCTACGAGCAGTACTTC.

The sample holds many counts of this clonotype. V usage is TRBV29-1 and J usage is TRBJ1-4; 7 bases align to TRBD1. There are 12 residues in the CDR3. Germline lookup yields CDR1 SQVTM and CDR2 ANQGSEA. V was clipped by 7 bases and J by 10 bases; unmatched bases: 9. The CDR3 protein is CSDSDRVGKLFF. The CDR3 DNA follows: TGCAGCGACAGTGACAGGGTAGGAAAACTGTTTTTT.

Comment on this clonotype: This sequence may be a read error, since a much larger clone differs from it by one base. This rearrangement joins TRBV10-3 to TRBJ1-3; TRBD1 agrees at 7 bases. Germline lookup yields CDR1 ENHRY and CDR2 SYGVKD. After removal of 6 bases from V and 0 bases from J, the junction contained 20 bases not matched to a gene. The CDR3 sequence is 20 residues long. The CDR3 loop reads CAISSLGGPGQRPSGNTIYF. For the CDR3, the DNA is TGTGCCATCAGCTCCCTCGGCGGCCCGGGACAGCGTCCCTCTGGAAACACCATATATTTT.